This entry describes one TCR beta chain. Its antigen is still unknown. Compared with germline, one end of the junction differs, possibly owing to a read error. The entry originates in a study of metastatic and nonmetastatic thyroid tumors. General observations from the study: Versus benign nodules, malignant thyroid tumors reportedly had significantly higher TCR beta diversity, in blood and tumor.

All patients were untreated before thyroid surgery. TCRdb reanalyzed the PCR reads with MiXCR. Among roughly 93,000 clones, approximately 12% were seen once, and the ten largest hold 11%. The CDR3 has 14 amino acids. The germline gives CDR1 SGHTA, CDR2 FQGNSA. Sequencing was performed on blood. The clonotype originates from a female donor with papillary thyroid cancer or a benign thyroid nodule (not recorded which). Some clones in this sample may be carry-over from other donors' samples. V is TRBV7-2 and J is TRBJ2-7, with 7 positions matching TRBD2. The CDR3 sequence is CASSPGTWDYDQYF. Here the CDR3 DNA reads TGTGCCAGCAGCCCCGGTACGTGGGACTACGATCAGTACTTC.